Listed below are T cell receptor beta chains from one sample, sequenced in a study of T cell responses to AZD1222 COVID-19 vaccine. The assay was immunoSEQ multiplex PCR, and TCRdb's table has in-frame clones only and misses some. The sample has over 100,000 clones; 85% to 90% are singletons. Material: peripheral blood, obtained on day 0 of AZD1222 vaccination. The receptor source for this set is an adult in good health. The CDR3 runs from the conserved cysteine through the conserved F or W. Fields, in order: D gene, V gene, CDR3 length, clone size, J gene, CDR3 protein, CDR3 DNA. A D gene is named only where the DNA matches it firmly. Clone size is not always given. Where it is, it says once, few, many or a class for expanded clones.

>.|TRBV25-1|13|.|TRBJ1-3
CASVITGGNTIYF
TGTGCCAGCGTCATAACAGGGGGAAACACCATATATTTT
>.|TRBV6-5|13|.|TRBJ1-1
CASLRIPNTEAFF
TGTGCCAGCCTCCGGATCCCGAACACTGAAGCTTTCTTT
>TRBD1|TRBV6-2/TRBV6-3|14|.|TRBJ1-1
CASSFTGEGTEAFF
TGTGCCAGCAGTTTCACAGGGGAGGGCACTGAAGCTTTCTTT
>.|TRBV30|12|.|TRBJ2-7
CAWSVRPYEQYF
TGTGCCTGGAGTGTCCGTCCCTACGAGCAGTACTTC
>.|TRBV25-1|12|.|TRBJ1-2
CASSDGRYGYTF
TGTGCCAGCAGTGACGGACGGTATGGCTACACCTTC
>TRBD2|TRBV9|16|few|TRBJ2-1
CASSSSPAGGPNEQFF
TGTGCCAGCAGCTCCTCTCCAGCGGGGGGTCCCAATGAGCAGTTCTTC
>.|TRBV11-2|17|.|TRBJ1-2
CASSLVGQSRANYGYTF
TGTGCCAGCAGCTTAGTAGGGCAGTCTCGAGCCAACTATGGCTACACCTTC
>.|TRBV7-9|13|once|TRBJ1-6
CASSQDTDSPLHF
TGTGCCAGCAGCCAGGACACCGATTCACCCCTCCACTTT
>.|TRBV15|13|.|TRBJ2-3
CATSTGPGDTQYF
TGTGCCACCAGCACGGGCCCCGGGGATACGCAGTATTTT
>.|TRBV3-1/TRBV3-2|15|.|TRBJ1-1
CASSQGAGPNTEAFF
TGTGCCAGCAGCCAAGGGGCCGGACCGAACACTGAAGCTTTCTTT
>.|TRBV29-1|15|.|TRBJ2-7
CSAKTGLRFSYEQYF
TGCAGCGCCAAAACGGGTCTGAGGTTCTCCTACGAGCAGTACTTC
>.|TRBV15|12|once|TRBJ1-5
CATSNSNQPQHF
TGTGCCACCTCGAATAGCAATCAGCCCCAGCATTTT
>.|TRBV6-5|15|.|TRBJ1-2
CASSYSVRTHYGYTF
TGTGCCAGCAGTTACTCGGTCCGGACACACTATGGCTACACCTTC
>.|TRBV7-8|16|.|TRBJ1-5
CASSSGSERSNQPQHF
TGTGCCAGCAGCTCGGGGTCCGAGAGGAGCAATCAGCCCCAGCATTTT
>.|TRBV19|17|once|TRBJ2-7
CASSGGRVQGEVYEQYF
TGTGCCAGTAGTGGGGGAAGGGTACAGGGAGAGGTCTACGAGCAGTACTTC
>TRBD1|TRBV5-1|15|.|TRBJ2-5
CASSLGQGRVETQYF
TGCGCCAGCAGCTTAGGACAGGGGAGGGTGGAGACCCAGTACTTC
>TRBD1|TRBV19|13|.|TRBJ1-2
CASTDRGRNGYTF
TGTGCCAGTACGGACAGGGGCAGAAATGGCTACACCTTC
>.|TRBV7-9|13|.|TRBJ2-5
CASSFGERETQYF
TGTGCCAGCAGCTTTGGGGAGCGGGAGACCCAGTACTTC
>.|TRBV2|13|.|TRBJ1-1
CASNQERNTEAFF
TGTGCCAGCAACCAGGAGCGCAACACTGAAGCTTTCTTT
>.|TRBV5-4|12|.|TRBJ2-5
CASSPEGETQYF
TGTGCCAGCAGCCCCGAGGGGGAGACCCAGTACTTC
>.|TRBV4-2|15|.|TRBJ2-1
CASSQVMGSSNEQFF
TGTGCCAGCAGCCAAGTGATGGGCTCAAGCAATGAGCAGTTCTTC
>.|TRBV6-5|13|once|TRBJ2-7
CASKPTGPYEQYF
TGTGCCAGCAAGCCGACAGGACCCTACGAGCAGTACTTC
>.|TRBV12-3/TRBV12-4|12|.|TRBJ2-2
CASRVHTGELFF
TGTGCCAGCAGGGTGCACACCGGGGAGCTGTTTTTT
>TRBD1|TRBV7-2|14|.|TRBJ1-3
CASSLRGGENTIYF
TGTGCCAGCAGCTTAAGAGGGGGCGAAAACACCATATATTTT
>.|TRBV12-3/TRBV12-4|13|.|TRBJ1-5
CASTSGVNQPQHF
TGTGCCAGCACCTCCGGGGTTAATCAGCCCCAGCATTTT
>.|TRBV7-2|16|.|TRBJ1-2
CASSPQGQTTLYGYTF
TGTGCCAGCAGCCCTCAGGGTCAGACGACCCTCTATGGCTACACCTTC
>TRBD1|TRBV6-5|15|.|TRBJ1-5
CASSLGTGQNQPQHF
TGTGCCAGCAGTCTTGGGACAGGTCAAAATCAGCCCCAGCATTTT
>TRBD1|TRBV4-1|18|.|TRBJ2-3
CASSQRYDRGYSTDTQYF
TGCGCCAGCAGCCAACGTTATGACAGGGGCTATAGCACAGATACGCAGTATTTT
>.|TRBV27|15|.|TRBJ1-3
CASSARTSSGNTIYF
TGTGCCAGCAGTGCTCGGACCTCCTCTGGAAACACCATATATTTT
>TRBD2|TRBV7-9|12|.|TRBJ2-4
CASSPIGTSGKF
TGTGCCAGCAGCCCCATCGGGACTAGCGGGAAGTTC
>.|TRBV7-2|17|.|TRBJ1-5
CASSLGGPGAIGQPQHF
TGTGCCAGCAGCTTAGGGGGACCAGGGGCTATTGGCCAGCCCCAGCATTTT
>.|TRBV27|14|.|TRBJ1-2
CASSWDPEGYGYTF
TGTGCCAGCAGTTGGGACCCCGAGGGGTATGGCTACACCTTC
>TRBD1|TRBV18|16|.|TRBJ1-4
CASSPRQGRTNEKLFF
TGTGCCAGCTCACCAAGACAGGGGCGCACTAATGAAAAACTGTTTTTT
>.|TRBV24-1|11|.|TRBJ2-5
CATSVEETQYF
TGTGCCACCAGTGTCGAGGAGACCCAGTACTTC
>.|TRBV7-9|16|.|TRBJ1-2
CASSSGLTDRHYGYTF
TGTGCCAGCAGCTCCGGCTTGACCGACAGGCACTATGGCTACACCTTC
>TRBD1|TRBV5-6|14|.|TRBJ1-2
CASSFLGGANGYTF
TGTGCCAGCAGCTTCCTAGGGGGCGCTAACGGCTACACCTTC
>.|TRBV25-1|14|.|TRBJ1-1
CASGSGRMNTEAFF
TGTGCCAGCGGTTCGGGACGGATGAACACTGAAGCTTTCTTT
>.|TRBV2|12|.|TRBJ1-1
CASILWLPEAFF
TGTGCCAGCATTCTTTGGCTCCCTGAAGCTTTCTTT
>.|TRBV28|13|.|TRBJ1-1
CASLGSWNTEAFF
TGTGCCAGTTTAGGGAGTTGGAACACTGAAGCTTTCTTT
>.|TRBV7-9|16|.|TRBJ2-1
CASSLVAGHTYNEQFF
TGTGCCAGCAGCTTAGTCGCGGGCCATACCTACAATGAGCAGTTCTTC
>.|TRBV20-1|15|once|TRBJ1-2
CSASNPSGANYGYTF
TGCAGTGCTAGTAATCCCAGTGGGGCTAACTATGGCTACACCTTC
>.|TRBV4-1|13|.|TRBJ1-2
CASSHRIGDGYTF
TGCGCCAGCAGCCACAGGATAGGGGATGGCTACACCTTC